The sequence of this T cell receptor (beta chain) was determined in a study of cytomegalovirus exposure and HLA in healthy donors (dated by TCRdb to about 2017). For the wider study: An earlier analysis of approximately 640 of the donors reported more than 250 Gb of sequence data and 117 million unique TCR beta sequences from 150 million to 200 million T cells. Roughly 300 gigabases of sequencing data and around 85 million unique TCR sequences made up an early release that covered approximately 650 HLA-typed donors. The genetic ancestry cluster associated with self-reported Caucasian donors included about 84% of the 398 genotyped donors. The study was designed to test whether signatures of past pathogen exposure could be identified by cataloging public T cell receptors. Using immunosequencing, the study profiled T cell repertoires from fewer than 850 subjects and related those repertoires to cytomegalovirus serostatus. Along with the roughly 670-subject first cohort, a separate validation cohort of more than 90 different subjects was used. High-throughput TCR immunosequencing, statistical association of individual TCRs with disease status, and machine learning were combined to predict cytomegalovirus infection status. In a later analysis, previously published TCR beta repertoires from some 640 donors were re-analyzed and high-resolution HLA genotyping was added so that TCR occurrence patterns could be studied. Rather than drawing on any new phenotypic data, the later analysis identified candidate immune exposures from TCR beta sequences and the way those sequences occurred across donors. An earlier analysis of nearly 600 of the donors applied high-throughput TCR beta sequencing to assess whether each TCR beta V gene segment acted as functional or pseudogenic. Donor age, sex, ethnicity and CMV serostatus were collected together with the repertoire data. A later genetic analysis used genome-wide SNP genotypes for about three fifths of the 666 donors, treating that subset as a discovery cohort. Every repertoire in the discovery cohort had been generated on one and the same sequencing platform. HLA typing covered class I and class II loci at four-digit resolution. Typing coverage varied by locus: 629-630 donors for A, B, C, DRB1 and DQB1; 500 to 550 for DQA1; 606 for DPA1; some 470 for DPB1. Roughly five DR-DQ haplotypes were handled as single units for association and clustering, since linkage in the cohort was strong. Across some 400 genotyped donors of the cohort, an average of roughly 230,000 unique TCR beta nucleotide sequences per donor were sequenced, and roughly 20% of those sequences were non-productive. The paper as a whole reports these results and caveats: The classifier was reported to diagnose cytomegalovirus status with high specificity and sensitivity in both the original cohort and the validation cohort. A group of highly shared sequence variants was considered likely to be a technical artifact of the sequencing pipeline. Across donors, most TCR sequences were observed very rarely, whereas some public TCRs were present in many individuals. In a later analysis, several top co-occurrence clusters were reported to appear linked to parvovirus B19, influenza, CMV and Epstein-Barr virus. CMV serostatus was the only immune exposure information available for the cohort. The cohort was sequenced for TCR beta chains only, and without alpha or paired-chain data the features that could be detected were limited. A further reported finding was that TCR beta sequences accurately predicted the HLA-A and HLA-B alleles for most subjects in the first cohort. When HLA alleles, especially DR and DQ, strongly co-occurred, TCR associations were difficult to assign to individual alleles. In a later genetic analysis, fewer N-insertions in productive TCRs were reported among donors in an Asian-associated ancestry cluster than the approximately 630-donor mean. Correlated functional status among segregating V segments might be attributable to linkage disequilibrium, but an unknown experimental factor could not be ruled out. According to the authors, the approach could potentially be generalized to other disease states and immunological phenotypes. Compared with equally common non-associated chains, HLA-associated TCR beta chains in a later analysis were more clonally expanded and had lower generation probabilities. In a later analysis, some 18,000 TCR beta sequences were associated with specific HLA alleles at a false discovery rate of 0.05. Roughly uniform sequencing depth across donors was assumed in presence/absence analyses, although this assumption may not hold. According to a later analysis, TCR association rates differed among HLA loci, with DRB1 alleles showing the most associated TCRs and HLA-C alleles showing the fewest. In an earlier analysis of 587 of the donors, most TCR beta V segments were observed in productive rearrangements about 87% or about 30% of the time, broadly matching IMGT annotations. In a later analysis, most CMV-associated TCR beta chains were found to appear HLA-restricted, with HLA associations seemingly driven largely by CMV exposure. A few of the identified cytomegalovirus-associated TCR beta chains were confirmed in vitro to be specific for cytomegalovirus antigens. The study listed 170 or so TCR beta chains as associated with cytomegalovirus. HLA typing was unavailable for some donors at each locus, so association tests used only the typed subset. Around 16 rarely observed V segments, including chromosome 9 orphons, were excluded from the earlier analysis of several hundred of the donors because counts were too low. An association between a missense DCLRE1C variant and V-gene and J-gene trimming of TCR beta chains was found in a later genetic analysis and replicated in an independent cohort. Some IMGT-functional V segments, including TRBV6-2 and TRBV6-3, could not be told apart with the 87-base-pair reads, so those segments were excluded.

The cohort consisted of 600 or so healthy bone marrow donors. At the time of sampling, all cohort members were nominally healthy, though unrecorded immune exposures were likely present. The donor was CMV seronegative and belonged to the group of 352 seronegative cohort members. Each donor provided a peripheral blood sample, and peripheral blood mononuclear cells were used for TCR beta sequencing. Genomic DNA was extracted from the blood cell samples with the Qiagen DNeasy Blood Extraction Kit. Library method: the immunoSEQ multiplex PCR assay. The multiplex PCR relied on a mix of 60 forward primers for TCR Vbeta segments and 13 reverse primers for TCR Jbeta segments. Amplification of the CDR3 region of rearranged TCR beta genes was performed with a multiplex PCR assay on genomic DNA. On the Illumina HiSeq System, the amplified TCR beta libraries were sequenced as 87-base-pair reads. Per the original workflow: In a later analysis, about 80 million unique TCR beta chains were counted across the roughly 610 repertoires, and about 10 million of these chains were shared by at least two donors. Raw reads were error-corrected and collapsed into unique sequences with a nearest-neighbor algorithm that merged closely related sequences to remove PCR and sequencing errors. V, D and J gene segments were assigned by aligning CDR3 sequences to IMGT reference sequences. Each retained sequence needed at least a six-nucleotide match to both a V gene segment and a J gene segment. A rearrangement counted as productive if the CDR3 had no stop codons and remained in frame with V and J, and every other rearrangement counted as non-productive. Following IMGT convention, CDR3 was defined as the stretch from the second conserved V-encoded cysteine to the conserved J-encoded phenylalanine. Sequences without an unambiguous match to a single V gene segment were excluded from the earlier analysis of 450 to 750 of the donors. An earlier analysis of around 600 of the donors classified V segments as functional when productive rearrangements were above 56.7% and as segregating when the standard deviation between donors was above 5%. A statistical classification framework was built for diagnosing cytomegalovirus status from the catalog of TCR beta chain sequences. V and J gene assignment, in a later analysis, came from comparing TCR nucleotide sequences with IMGT/GENE-DB human TR gene sequences. Using the TCRdist pipeline, a later analysis assigned CDR3 sequences along with most-parsimonious VDJ recombination scenarios. In a later analysis, each TCR beta chain was defined by its CDR3 amino acid sequence together with its V-gene family, and reads without a unique V-gene family were excluded. A later analysis removed 600 or so highly shared, low-generation-probability nucleotide sequences to deal with suspected cross-contamination and a sequencing artifact. A later analysis calculated a clonal expansion index for each public chain from normalized within-repertoire ranks of inferred template counts. A later analysis computed generation probabilities with a VDJ recombination model fitted to out-of-frame rearrangements, and checked the results against IGoR. Hypergeometric tests were used in a later analysis to score TCR-TCR, TCR-HLA and TCR-CMV co-occurrence, with a repertoire-size bias correction applied to the TCR pairs. False discovery rates were estimated in a later analysis by permuting HLA or CMV assignments 20 times. In a later analysis, co-occurring TCRs were grouped using DBSCAN, and TCRdist sequence similarity was added for clustering within HLA-allele-positive subsets. Repertoires with fewer than 30,000 or more than 120,000 public chains were left out of co-occurrence clustering, as were five repertoires with anomalous nucleotide sharing. TCRdb obtained this table from immuneACCESS and retained in-frame rearrangements with V and J assigned. These tables miss some clones; where compared with another copy, unresolved V genes account for less than half of the shortfall, and the remainder is unexplained. That table furnishes V, J and clone size, whereas the DNA furnished D and trimming. The sample profile shows about 98,000 clones; 60% to 75% of them were found once. Together, the top ten hold roughly 1.2% of the sample.

Sequences MNHNS (CDR1) and SASEGT (CDR2) are obtained from the germline V gene. Relative to germline, V is missing 5 bases and J is missing 7 bases, with 5 bases of the junction outside any gene match. Including cysteine and phenylalanine, the CDR3 has 13 amino acids. The entry retains the CDR3 DNA only, 39 bases that are in frame from base 1. Concerning this clone: Its binding antigen is unknown. No base quality information exists; no much larger clone differs at one position.

The sample consisted of PBMCs. This sequence originates from a female donor in good health and CMV-seronegative. In this chain, TRBV6-1 is recombined with TRBJ2-1, with 7 central nucleotides matching TRBD2. The CDR3 amino acid sequence is: CASSPSGINEQFF. The DNA sequence is as follows: TGTGCCAGCAGTCCAAGCGGGATTAATGAGCAGTTCTTC.